This T cell receptor (beta chain) came from a study of blood T cell repertoires in COVID-19. Per the original data handling: Cell counts per sample came from amplifying reference gene primers. Sequencing used immunoSEQ multiplex PCR; TCRdb keeps in-frame clones, though not all of them. V and J calls and clone size follow that table, whereas D and trimming were derived from the DNA. The table records under 70,000 clones, 70% to 85% of them present only once. The receptor was derived from a man in his 60s with acute or convalescent COVID-19. Sequences were obtained from peripheral blood.

CDR3 sequence (DNA): TGCGCCAGCAGTGAGTCGAGAGGGAGGGCCATCTACGAGCAGTACTTC. The encoded protein is CASSESRGRAIYEQYF. V gene TRBV10-2 combines with J gene TRBJ2-7; 7 positions match TRBD2. Germline V gene data show CDR1 as WSHSY and CDR2 as SAAADI. The CDR3 has 16 amino acids. V lost 0 bases to trimming and J lost 3 bases; unmatched junction nucleotides: 8.